This is a list of T cell receptor beta chains from one sample in a study of cytomegalovirus exposure and HLA in healthy donors. The repertoire was sequenced with immunoSEQ multiplex PCR; TCRdb's copy has only in-frame clones and lacks some. The sample yields more than 50,000 clones, around 94% seen once. Source material: PBMCs. The receptors were gathered from a man between 18 and 29 years old in good health and CMV-seronegative. Both conserved end residues are part of each CDR3.

v_gene	j_gene	CDR3aa
TRBV18	TRBJ2-7	CASSPRRDFYEQYF
TRBV4-3	TRBJ2-1	CASSKKREGYNEQFF
TRBV29-1	TRBJ2-3	CSVRSGGTDTQYF
TRBV5-8	TRBJ1-2	CASRARGVTNYGYTF
TRBV11-3	TRBJ1-1	CASSLDRDRGSEAFF
TRBV9	TRBJ2-1	CASSVGVSEYNEQFF
TRBV6-1	TRBJ2-1	CASWGRDWDHNEQFF
TRBV29-1	TRBJ2-7	CSVIPSGDEQYF
TRBV6-4	TRBJ2-2	CASSPSGSSAGELFF
TRBV21-1	TRBJ2-5	CARFGQGVRRETQYF